This TCR beta chain derives from a study of control samples from healthy donors and cancer patients (TCRdb year 2020). The receptor library was made with the immunoSEQ multiplex PCR assay. This immuneACCESS table, as held by TCRdb, lists in-frame sequences with V and J called but not all clones. Of the missing ones, under half trace to an unresolved V gene in checked studies; the others have no known cause. Counted in this sample were around 130,000 clones; nearly 90% of them appeared once. The ten biggest clones cover roughly 8% of the sample. Regarding this clone: Its antigen remains unidentified. Within one base of it there is no much larger clone, and no base qualities were kept.

The germline V gene gives CDR1 as SGHRS and CDR2 as YFSETQ. V drops 3 bases and J drops 0 bases, leaving 1 base in between. From the cysteine through the phenylalanine, the CDR3 covers 11 amino acids. The DNA shown is the 33-base CDR3, in frame from base 1. This TCR derives from a middle-aged man with head and neck cancer. The V and J genes are TRBV5-1 and TRBJ2-7, with no D gene named confidently. The sample was PBMCs. This receptor carries the CDR3 CASSSSYEQYF. The DNA sequence follows: TGCGCCAGCAGCTCCTCCTACGAGCAGTACTTC.